This T cell receptor beta chain originates from a study of CXCR3-negative and CXCR3-positive naive CD8 T cells. Study-wide context: Total TRB output reached 130 million to 150 million reads, about 1.5 +/- 0.3 million per library.

Study-wide results and caveats: Naive subsets were similarly diverse, while memory CD8+ repertoires were much less diverse. Partial loss of CXCR3 expression followed cryopreservation; most assays used fresh PBMCs. More hydrophobic TRB CDR3s were found in CXCR3-positive naive cells than in CXCR3-negative naive cells.

With 300,000 cells each, the CD8+ T cell subsets were individually sorted in triplicate. Preparation of TRB cDNA libraries relied on 5' RACE carrying UMI labels. Following a re-call of the 5' RACE reads, TCRdb has one entry per CDR3 protein and lacks DNA. Listed are 120,000 or so distinct CDR3 sequences; around 0.54% falls within the top ten. With regard to this clonotype: The antigen is unknown.

The sample consisted of naive CXCR3+ CD8+ T cells from blood. Subset specified: CD45RO-CCR7+CD27+CD95- naive CD8+ T cells expressing CXCR3 (TNR3+). The TCR was taken from a human donor in good health. Some clones in this sample may be carry-over from other donors' samples.

The CDR3 loop reads CASSLETPSEQYF. V gene TRBV7-6 combines with J gene TRBJ2-7; there is no DNA to check the TCRdb D call of TRBD1. CDR3 size: 13 residues. The germline CDR1 and CDR2 sequences are SGHVS and FNYEAQ.